This T cell receptor (beta chain) was identified in a study of blood T cell repertoires in COVID-19. Study overall: Researchers got acute and convalescent COVID-19 samples from the United States, Italy and Spain. The cDNA or gDNA used as material had been derived from T cells, B-cell-depleted T cells, or PBMCs.

Per the study methods: Cell counts per sample came from amplifying reference gene primers. Profiling relied on immunoSEQ multiplex PCR, and the TCRdb table lists in-frame clones only, not all of them. That table gives V, J and clone size, and the DNA gave D and trimming. This sample has a few hundred thousand clones, with around nine tenths found just once. The CDR3 loop spans 12 amino acids. Germline V lookup: CDR1 DFQATT, CDR2 SNEGSKA (reference sequence). Trimming pared 3 bases from V and 2 bases from J, leaving 7 bases between. Sequenced material: peripheral blood. V gene TRBV20-1 combines with J gene TRBJ1-1; no firm D call. The sequence came from a man in his sixties who had recovered from COVID-19. The CDR3 loop reads CSASPLNTEAFF. The DNA of the CDR3 is TGCAGTGCTAGTCCCCTTAACACTGAAGCTTTCTTT.